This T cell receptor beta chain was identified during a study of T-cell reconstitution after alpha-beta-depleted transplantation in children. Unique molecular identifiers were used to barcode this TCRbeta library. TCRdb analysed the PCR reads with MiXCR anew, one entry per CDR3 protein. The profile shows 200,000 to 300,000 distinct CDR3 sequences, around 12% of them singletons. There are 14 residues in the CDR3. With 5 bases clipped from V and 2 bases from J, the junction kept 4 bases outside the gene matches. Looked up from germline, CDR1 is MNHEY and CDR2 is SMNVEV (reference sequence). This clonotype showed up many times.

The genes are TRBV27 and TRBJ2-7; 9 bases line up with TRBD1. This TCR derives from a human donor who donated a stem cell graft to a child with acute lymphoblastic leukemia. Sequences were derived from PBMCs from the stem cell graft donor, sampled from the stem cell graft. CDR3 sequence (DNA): TGTGCCAGCAGTCGGACAGGGGCGACCTACGAGCAGTACTTC. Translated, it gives CASSRTGATYEQYF.